A selection of T cell receptor beta chains follows, all from one sample in a study of T cells after yellow fever vaccination. One entry per CDR3 protein results from TCRdb running MiXCR on the 5' RACE reads. Of about 340,000 distinct CDR3 sequences listed, 12% are singletons. Sequencing used CD4+ T cells sorted from PBMCs, obtained 15 days after the yellow fever booster vaccination. The receptors were gathered from a man aged 18 to 30 who received the YFV17D yellow fever vaccine. The CDR3 runs from the conserved cysteine through the conserved F or W. Each record gives: clone size, J gene, V gene, D gene, CDR3 length, CDR3 DNA, CDR3 protein. D genes are given only for firm matches. Clone size is given for some rows only: seen once, a few or many times, or a class if the clone is expanded.

clone_size: -
j_call: TRBJ2-7
v_call: TRBV18
d_call: -
cdr3_length: 11
cdr3_nt: TGTGCCAGCTCCCTCCCCGGGGTGCAGTACTTC
cdr3_aa: CASSLPGVQYF

clone_size: few
j_call: TRBJ1-1
v_call: TRBV6-1
d_call: -
cdr3_length: 14
cdr3_nt: TGTGCCAGCAGTGCCGTCAGGGGGAACACTGAAGCTTTCTTT
cdr3_aa: CASSAVRGNTEAFF

clone_size: once
j_call: TRBJ2-1
v_call: TRBV5-1
d_call: -
cdr3_length: 17
cdr3_nt: TGCGCCAGCAGCTTGGCGGGCAGCCAGAGCTCCTACAATGAGCAGTTCTTC
cdr3_aa: CASSLAGSQSSYNEQFF

clone_size: -
j_call: TRBJ2-3
v_call: TRBV18
d_call: -
cdr3_length: 13
cdr3_nt: TGTGCCAGCTCACCACCGGGTGATTATACGCAGTATTTT
cdr3_aa: CASSPPGDYTQYF

clone_size: few
j_call: TRBJ1-3
v_call: TRBV19
d_call: TRBD1
cdr3_length: 22
cdr3_nt: TGTGCCAGTAGTATCATGCATTGGGGGACAGGAGACTCTACGGCCTCTGGAAACACCATATATTTT
cdr3_aa: CASSIMHWGTGDSTASGNTIYF

clone_size: few
j_call: TRBJ1-6
v_call: TRBV2
d_call: -
cdr3_length: 11
cdr3_nt: TGTGCCAGCAGCCGGTTTTCACCCCTCCACTTT
cdr3_aa: CASSRFSPLHF

clone_size: few
j_call: TRBJ1-1
v_call: TRBV19
d_call: -
cdr3_length: 18
cdr3_nt: TGTGCCACCGACCGACGCCGGGGTGTGGGTACGATGAACACTGAAGCTTTCTTT
cdr3_aa: CATDRRRGVGTMNTEAFF

clone_size: few
j_call: TRBJ1-2
v_call: TRBV6-6
d_call: TRBD1
cdr3_length: 16
cdr3_nt: TGTGCCAGCAGTAAGATTACGGGACAGAAAAACTATGGCTACACCTTC
cdr3_aa: CASSKITGQKNYGYTF

clone_size: -
j_call: TRBJ1-3
v_call: TRBV12-3/TRBV12-4
d_call: -
cdr3_length: 12
cdr3_nt: TGTGCCAGCAGTTTAGAGGAAAACACCATATATTTT
cdr3_aa: CASSLEENTIYF

clone_size: -
j_call: TRBJ1-2
v_call: TRBV6-1
d_call: -
cdr3_length: 17
cdr3_nt: TGTGCCAGCAGTGAAAGGGGATCCAGACAGATAGCCTATGGCTACACCTTC
cdr3_aa: CASSERGSRQIAYGYTF

clone_size: many
j_call: TRBJ2-5
v_call: TRBV7-9
d_call: TRBD2
cdr3_length: 15
cdr3_nt: TGTGCCAGCAGCATTGGCGGCGGGGGAGGAGAGACCCAGTACTTC
cdr3_aa: CASSIGGGGGETQYF

clone_size: -
j_call: TRBJ1-6
v_call: TRBV10-3
d_call: -
cdr3_length: 15
cdr3_nt: TGTGCCATCAGCAAAGACGTCTCCTATAATTCACCCCTCCACTTT
cdr3_aa: CAISKDVSYNSPLHF

clone_size: -
j_call: TRBJ1-2
v_call: TRBV11-2
d_call: -
cdr3_length: 15
cdr3_nt: TGTGCCAGCAGCCCGGGGACGTTTCTAGTCTATGGCTACACCTTC
cdr3_aa: CASSPGTFLVYGYTF

clone_size: many
j_call: TRBJ2-7
v_call: TRBV2
d_call: -
cdr3_length: 11
cdr3_nt: TGTGCCAGCACTCTCCTTGCCGGGCAGTACTTC
cdr3_aa: CASTLLAGQYF

clone_size: few
j_call: TRBJ2-7
v_call: TRBV7-2
d_call: -
cdr3_length: 14
cdr3_nt: TGTGCCAGCAGCTTATTGTACAGGTCCTACGAGCAGTACTTC
cdr3_aa: CASSLLYRSYEQYF

clone_size: -
j_call: TRBJ1-2
v_call: TRBV25-1
d_call: -
cdr3_length: 11
cdr3_nt: TGTGCCAGCGCTAGGAATAATGGCTACACCTTC
cdr3_aa: CASARNNGYTF

clone_size: -
j_call: TRBJ2-5
v_call: TRBV6-2/TRBV6-3
d_call: TRBD2
cdr3_length: 18
cdr3_nt: TGTGCCAGCAGTTATGTGGCTAGCGGGGGCCCGTACCAAGAGACCCAGTACTTC
cdr3_aa: CASSYVASGGPYQETQYF

clone_size: -
j_call: TRBJ2-2
v_call: TRBV9
d_call: -
cdr3_length: 11
cdr3_nt: TGTGCCAGCCAGAACACCGGGGAGCTGTTTTTT
cdr3_aa: CASQNTGELFF

clone_size: many
j_call: TRBJ2-5
v_call: TRBV11-2
d_call: -
cdr3_length: 15
cdr3_nt: TGTGCCAGCAGCTCTAGCCCGGGGTCTGGAGAGACCCAGTACTTC
cdr3_aa: CASSSSPGSGETQYF